Below are 27 T cell receptor beta chains sequenced from a single sample in a study of shared clonotypes between healthy human individuals. Naive CD8 populations comprised CD45RO-negative cells positively selected for CCR7, excluding terminally differentiated effector memory CD45RA+ cells. Measured with immunoSEQ multiplex PCR; TCRdb has only the in-frame clones, and not every one. The table includes about 2 million clones, just under 95% detected once. Sequenced: naive CD8+ T cells sorted from blood. The receptor set was obtained from a man younger than 35 in good health.

The J gene is TRBJ1-1, the V gene TRBV4-3; D remains unclear. The CDR3 runs 16 residues. Trimming cost V 3 bases and J 4 bases, with 18 bases left between them. CDR1 LGHNA and CDR2 YSLEER come from the germline V gene. CDR3 loop: CASSHLLFGTGTEAFF. The CDR3 DNA follows: TGCGCCAGCAGCCATTTATTATTCGGAACCGGCACTGAAGCTTTCTTT.

This clone was observed a single time. At the DNA level, this CDR3 is encoded by other sequences in the same sample as well. This rearrangement joins TRBV5-6 to TRBJ2-7; D gene uncertain. Germline assignment: CDR1 SGHDT and CDR2 YYEEEE. The germline V and J ends were trimmed by 0 bases and 2 bases, with 9 bases remaining between them. The CDR3 extends over 14 amino acids. CDR3 in amino acids: CASSLDPDAYEQYF. The CDR3 coding sequence is TGTGCCAGCAGCTTGGACCCAGACGCCTACGAGCAGTACTTC.

This chain's CDR3 is CASSGSGGAYEQYF. CDR3 nucleotides: TGTGCCAGCAGTGGGTCAGGAGGGGCCTACGAGCAGTACTTC. The chain couples TRBV6-1 to TRBJ2-7; possibly TRBD2 for D (6 bases). The CDR3 length is 14 residues. Germline V gives CDR1 MNHNS, CDR2 SASEGT. Trimming left V 4 bases short and J 2 bases short, with 12 bases between.

The chain joins TRBV9 to TRBJ2-3, with D maybe TRBD2 (5 bases). Germline V lookup: CDR1 SGDLS, CDR2 YYNGEE. V was pared by 0 bases and J by 2 bases, with 13 bases between. The CDR3 has 16 residues. The CDR3 loop reads CASSVDGNLDTDTQYF. The CDR3 bases are TGTGCCAGCAGCGTAGACGGGAACTTGGACACAGATACGCAGTATTTT.

As regards this clone: This same CDR3 is encoded by further DNA sequences in the sample. The chain couples TRBV7-9 to TRBJ2-1; 7 nucleotides match TRBD1. The CDR3 runs 15 residues. V was pared by 1 base and J by 2 bases, with 2 bases of the junction left unmatched. Germline-derived CDR1 and CDR2 are SEHNR and FQNEAQ (reference sequence). For the CDR3, the DNA is TGTGCCAGCAGCTTAGTGCAGGGGGCCTACAATGAGCAGTTCTTC. As protein: CASSLVQGAYNEQFF.

The rearrangement joins TRBV19 to TRBJ1-5, with D unclear. CDR1 is LNHDA and CDR2 is SQIVND in the germline V gene (reference sequence). V dropped 0 bases and J dropped 2 bases, with 14 bases sitting between them. The CDR3 length is 17 residues. The CDR3 DNA follows: TGTGCCAGTAGTATAGATCTGGCCGGGAAGGGCAATCAGCCCCAGCATTTT. It specifies CASSIDLAGKGNQPQHF.

As concerns this clone: Other DNA sequences of this sample code for an identical CDR3. V usage is TRBV28 and J usage is TRBJ2-3; the D is unclear. This CDR3 spans 12 amino acids. Trimming pared 3 bases from V and 4 bases from J, leaving 5 bases between. Per the germline V gene, CDR1 is MDHEN and CDR2 is SYDVKM. CDR3 in amino acids: CASSLTADTQYF. CDR3 bases: TGTGCCAGCAGTTTGACGGCAGATACGCAGTATTTT.

The chain couples TRBV21-1 to TRBJ2-7; TRBD2 was called by the table and not checked on the DNA. TRBV21-1 is a documented pseudogene. The length of the CDR3 is 14 residues. CDR3 sequence reads: CASSDKRETYEQYF. CDR3 sequence (DNA): TGTGCCAGCAGCGATAAGCGGGAAACCTACGAGCAGTACTTC.

V and J are TRBV19 and TRBJ1-1, with D possibly matching TRBD1 (6 bases). The CDR3 loop spans 14 amino acids. Per germline, CDR1 LNHDA and CDR2 SQIVND (reference sequence). V lost 9 bases and J lost 3, with 17 bases in between. CDR3 region: CASSTWGGDTEAFF. The CDR3 bases are TGTGCCAGCTCAACCTGGGGGGGCGACACTGAAGCTTTCTTT.

The chain links TRBV10-1 to TRBJ2-1; maybe TRBD2 (5 bases). This CDR3 comprises 16 residues. Trimming removed 0 bases from V and 0 bases from J, with 9 bases in between. Germline loops: CDR1 WNHNN, CDR2 SYGVQD (reference sequence). CDR3 protein: CASSESLGSSYNEQFF. The CDR3 region has the DNA TGCGCCAGCAGTGAGTCGTTGGGGAGCTCCTACAATGAGCAGTTCTTC.

The chain couples TRBV6-1 to TRBJ2-1, with 7 bases fitting TRBD2. Germline assignment: CDR1 MNHNS and CDR2 SASEGT. CDR3 length equals 18 residues. V lost 2 bases and J lost 3; bases outside the gene matches: 13. The CDR3 nucleotides are TGTGCCAGCAGTGAACCCGCTAGCGGTTACGAGGGCTACAATGAGCAGTTCTTC. Translating it yields CASSEPASGYEGYNEQFF.

The chain links TRBV15 to TRBJ1-4, with 9 bases matching TRBD1. The CDR3 is made up of 14 amino acids. CDR1 LNHNV and CDR2 YYDKDF come from the germline V gene (reference sequence). With V trimmed by 5 bases and J by 8 bases, 6 bases remained unmatched. CDR3 coding DNA: TGTGCCACCAGCGGGGACAGGGCGCACGAAAAACTGTTTTTT. Translation gives CATSGDRAHEKLFF.

This rearrangement joins TRBV5-1 to TRBJ1-2; D unresolved. The CDR3 is 13 residues long. The V gene lost 0 bases and the J gene lost 3 bases, with 6 bases spanning the gap. In germline, CDR1 is SGHRS, CDR2 YFSETQ. CDR3 residues: CASSLDSDYGYTF. CDR3 sequence (DNA): TGCGCCAGCAGCTTGGACAGCGACTATGGCTACACCTTC.

The V call is TRBV6-5, the J call TRBJ2-6; either TRBD1 or TRBD2 may fit D (5 bases each). Germline CDR1 and CDR2: MNHEY and SVGAGI. The CDR3 is made up of 15 amino acids. V was trimmed by 9 bases and J by 0 bases, leaving 12 bases between them. The chain's CDR3 is CASSGGSSGANVLTF. In DNA, the CDR3 is TGTGCCAGTAGTGGGGGTTCCTCTGGGGCCAACGTCCTGACTTTC.

The rearrangement joins TRBV5-5 to TRBJ1-5, with TRBD1 as a possible D gene (6 bases). This CDR3 spans 15 amino acids. Trimming stripped 1 base from V and 3 bases from J, with 11 bases between. The germline CDR1 and CDR2 sequences are SGHKS and YYEKEE (reference sequence). CDR3 sequence (DNA): TGTGCCAGCAGCTTGATCCAGGGGTCCAATCAGCCCCAGCATTTT. This gives the protein CASSLIQGSNQPQHF. The complete variable domain, with remaining parts taken from reference TRBV5-5 and TRBJ1-5, reads DAGVTQSPTHLIKTRGQQVTLRCSPISGHKSVSWYQQVLGQGPQFIFQYYEKEERGRGNFPDRFSARQFPNYSSELNVNALLLGDSALYLCASSLIQGSNQPQHFGDGTRLSIL.

Regarding this clone: The same CDR3 can be traced to other DNA sequences in this sample. The V gene is TRBV27, the J gene TRBJ1-5; D not certain. Germline V gene lookup returns CDR1 MNHEY and CDR2 SMNVEV (reference sequence). This CDR3 spans 13 amino acids. V lost 3 bases and J 3 bases, leaving 6 bases between the germline ends. CDR3 in DNA: TGTGCCAGCAGTTTCGGGGTCAATCAGCCCCAGCATTTT. Translating it yields CASSFGVNQPQHF.

V usage is TRBV5-5 and J usage is TRBJ2-1; 9 bases align to TRBD1. Germline assignment: CDR1 SGHKS and CDR2 YYEKEE (reference sequence). The CDR3 runs 13 residues. V trimming: 3 bases; J trimming: 10 bases; junction bases outside the gene matches: 5. Written as DNA, the CDR3 is TGTGCCAGCAGCTGGGGACAGGGCGGCGAGCAGTTCTTC. It translates to CASSWGQGGEQFF.

CDR3 in amino acids: CASTDLDRFAGYTF. Here the CDR3 DNA reads TGTGCCAGCACCGACCTGGACAGGTTCGCCGGCTACACCTTC. This chain links TRBV6-1 with TRBJ1-2; 7 bases are shared with TRBD1. The V gene end was trimmed by 7 bases and the J gene end by 8 bases; junction bases not matched to a gene: 13. CDR3 length: 14 residues. Germline V CDR1 and CDR2: MNHNS, SASEGT.

The chain uses TRBV9 and TRBJ1-1; tentative D call: TRBD1 (5 bases). There are 12 residues in the CDR3. The V gene's germline CDR1 is SGDLS and CDR2 YYNGEE. Trimming left V 0 bases short and J 7 bases short, with 7 bases between. The CDR3 loop reads CASSVDGGEAFF. The DNA of the CDR3 is TGTGCCAGCAGCGTAGATGGGGGTGAAGCTTTCTTT.

The chain is built from TRBV4-3 and TRBJ2-2; no clear D. V lost 0 bases to trimming and J lost 3 bases, with 11 bases between them. CDR1 LGHNA and CDR2 YSLEER come from the germline V gene. The CDR3 runs 16 residues. CDR3 loop: CASSQEIDGDTGELFF. As DNA, the CDR3 is TGCGCCAGCAGCCAAGAAATAGATGGCGACACCGGGGAGCTGTTTTTT.

J is TRBJ2-7 and V is TRBV2, with D possibly TRBD1 on 5 matching bases. Germline lookup yields CDR1 SNHLY and CDR2 FYNNEI. V dropped 3 bases and J dropped 1 base, with 13 bases sitting between them. The CDR3 length is 15 residues. The CDR3 bases are TGTGCCAGCAGTGAGGGTGGGGCCTTATCCTACGAGCAGTACTTC. This gives the protein CASSEGGALSYEQYF.

As to this clone: Different DNA sequences within this sample yield the same CDR3. The chain combines TRBV28 with TRBJ2-1, with D unresolved. Per the germline V gene, CDR1 is MDHEN and CDR2 is SYDVKM. This CDR3 has 11 residues. The V and J ends lost 2 bases and 7 bases respectively, with 3 bases between them. The chain's CDR3 is CASSLANEQFF. The CDR3 nucleotides are TGTGCCAGCAGTTTAGCAAATGAGCAGTTCTTC.

The CDR3 nucleotides read TGTGCCAGCAGCCAACGGGACGGCGTCACAATCCGCCCCCAGCATTTT. Its translation is CASSQRDGVTIRPQHF. The J gene is TRBJ1-5, the V gene TRBV14; D may be TRBD1 (5 bases). The CDR3 contains 16 residues. Trimming took off 2 bases at V and 10 bases at J, with 21 bases between the two ends. Germline V gene sequence: CDR1 SGHDN, CDR2 FVKESK.

This rearrangement joins TRBV5-6 to TRBJ2-7, with D uncertain. Germline-derived CDR1 and CDR2 are SGHDT and YYEEEE. With 4 bases removed from V and 2 bases from J, the gap between germline ends came to 16 bases. The CDR3 contains 15 residues. The CDR3 DNA follows: TGTGCCAGCAGCCCCGGGCTTCCGAATCCCTACGAGCAGTACTTC. This sequence encodes CASSPGLPNPYEQYF.

Notes on this clone: Other DNA sequences in the sample encode the same CDR3. This rearrangement joins TRBV6-5 to TRBJ1-1, with D perhaps matching TRBD1 (5 bases). Germline CDR1 reads MNHEY; CDR2 reads SVGAGI. The CDR3 runs 14 residues. The V and J ends lost 4 bases and 1 base respectively, with 10 bases between them. DNA for the CDR3: TGTGCCAGCAGTTTGGGGCAGGGGAACACTGAAGCTTTCTTT. This sequence encodes CASSLGQGNTEAFF.

This chain connects TRBV13 to TRBJ2-3; D unresolved. Trimming pared 7 bases from V and 2 bases from J, leaving 10 bases between. There are 13 residues in the CDR3. CDR1 is PRHDT, CDR2 FYEKMQ, per germline (reference sequence). CDR3 in DNA: TGTGCCAGCACCCCTTTCTCCACAGATACGCAGTATTTT. Encoded protein: CASTPFSTDTQYF.

The chain links TRBV6-5 to TRBJ2-7, with 10 bases identical to TRBD1. Trimming took 6 bases from V and 7 from J; bases not matched to a gene: 9. The germline V gene has CDR1 MNHEY and CDR2 SVGAGI. This CDR3 comprises 14 residues. CDR3 residues: CASSLGTGVSEQYF. CDR3 coding DNA: TGTGCCAGCAGCCTTGGGACAGGGGTTAGTGAGCAGTACTTC.